Listed here are 26 T cell receptor beta chains from one sample, sequenced in a study of cytomegalovirus exposure and HLA in healthy donors. Generated by immunoSEQ multiplex PCR, the TCRdb table keeps only in-frame clones and is missing some. Among some 150,000 clones listed, approximately 90% were seen once. The specimen sequenced was PBMCs. Receptor source: a man younger than 30 in good health and CMV-seronegative.

The rearrangement links TRBV7-9 to TRBJ2-4; no definite D call. The length of the CDR3 is 13 residues. Trimming cost V 1 base and J 7 bases, with 8 bases left between them. The germline CDR1 and CDR2 sequences are SEHNR and FQNEAQ (reference sequence). CDR3 amino acids: CASSLESRNIQYF. The CDR3 region has the DNA TGTGCCAGCAGCTTAGAAAGCAGGAACATTCAGTACTTC.

The V and J genes are TRBV9 and TRBJ1-1, with 10 nucleotides matching TRBD1. This CDR3 contains 16 residues. The germline V gene encodes CDR1 SGDLS and CDR2 YYNGEE. V was pared by 0 bases and J by 4 bases, with 6 bases of the junction left unmatched. The CDR3: CASSVGQGAGGTEAFF. The CDR3 nucleotides read TGTGCCAGCAGCGTAGGACAGGGGGCGGGTGGCACTGAAGCTTTCTTT.

This clone appeared a single time. The chain uses TRBV6-1 and TRBJ1-2; a weak D match, TRBD1 (6 bases). The CDR3 runs 14 residues. Trimming pared 2 bases from V and 8 bases from J, leaving 15 bases between. Germline V gene sequence: CDR1 MNHNS, CDR2 SASEGT. For the CDR3, the DNA is TGTGCCAGCAGTGAATTTACAGGGTCGGGCGGCTACACCTTC. This codes for CASSEFTGSGGYTF.

V is TRBV27 and J is TRBJ2-1, with TRBD2 matching 9 bases. Losses at the gene ends were 5 bases for V and 12 bases for J; bases not matched to a gene: 20. CDR1 is MNHEY, CDR2 SMNVEV, per germline (reference sequence). The CDR3 covers 17 residues. The CDR3 sequence: CASSSLGSGLARRGQFF. CDR3 sequence (DNA): TGTGCCAGCAGTAGTTTAGGCTCGGGACTAGCACGGAGGGGGCAGTTCTTC.

The table lists this clone with a count of one. The chain couples TRBV11-2 to TRBJ1-1; D not resolved. Looked up from germline, CDR1 is SGHAT and CDR2 is FQNNGV. The V end was cut by 8 bases, the J end by 1 base, with 11 bases between. The CDR3 sequence is 13 residues long. CDR3 bases: TGTGCCAGCCGATCAACGAGGAACACTGAAGCTTTCTTT. Its protein product is CASRSTRNTEAFF. Together with reference TRBV11-2 and TRBJ1-1, the CDR3 gives the full variable domain: EAGVAQSPRYKIIEKRQSVAFWCNPISGHATLYWYQQILGQGPKLLIQFQNNGVVDDSQLPKDRFSAERLKGVDSTLKIQPAKLEDSAVYLCASRSTRNTEAFFGQGTRLTVV.

V is TRBV9 and J is TRBJ2-1, with 12 bases aligning to TRBD2. The V segment lost 3 bases and the J segment 2 bases; nucleotides outside the gene matches: 6. CDR1 SGDLS and CDR2 YYNGEE come from the germline V gene. The CDR3 length is 17 residues. The CDR3 is CASSAWTSGKTYNEQFF. CDR3 nucleotides: TGTGCCAGCAGCGCCTGGACTAGCGGGAAAACCTACAATGAGCAGTTCTTC.

The rearrangement uses TRBV5-4 and TRBJ2-3; a possible D gene is TRBD1 (5 bases). V dropped 0 bases and J dropped 4 bases, with 6 bases sitting between them. Germline V gene lookup returns CDR1 SGHNT and CDR2 YYREEE (reference sequence). This CDR3 has 13 residues. CDR3 DNA: TGTGCCAGCAGCTTGGCCAGGGCAGATACGCAGTATTTT. This codes for CASSLARADTQYF.

The V call is TRBV9, the J call TRBJ2-2, with TRBD1 as a possible D gene (6 bases). Germline V gene lookup returns CDR1 SGDLS and CDR2 YYNGEE. CDR3 size: 15 residues. Trimming took 2 bases from V and 4 from J, leaving 12 bases between them. CDR3 loop: CASSVGGVSTGELFF. The CDR3 region has the DNA TGTGCCAGCAGCGTTGGGGGCGTAAGCACCGGGGAGCTGTTTTTT.

CDR3: CASSWTAAGTDTQYF. For the CDR3, the DNA is TGTGCCAGCAGTTGGACAGCCGCGGGCACAGATACGCAGTATTTT. The chain combines TRBV27 with TRBJ2-3, with a weak D call TRBD1 (6 bases). The CDR3 extends over 15 amino acids. Per the germline V gene, CDR1 is MNHEY and CDR2 is SMNVEV (reference sequence). V gave up 4 bases and J gave up 1 base, with 12 bases separating them.

The sample holds one count of this clone. The genes are TRBV27 and TRBJ2-1; tentatively, D is TRBD2 (6 bases). Looked up from germline, CDR1 is MNHEY and CDR2 is SMNVEV (reference sequence). This CDR3 contains 15 residues. V gave up 4 bases and J gave up 4 bases, with 14 bases separating them. The CDR3 DNA follows: TGTGCCAGCAGTTCGTGGGGCGGGGCTTACAATGAGCAGTTCTTC. Protein: CASSSWGGAYNEQFF.

This clone was detected a few times. The chain recombines TRBV19 with TRBJ2-1; D is perhaps TRBD1 (5 bases). Per the germline V gene, CDR1 is LNHDA and CDR2 is SQIVND (reference sequence). Trimming removed 1 base at V and 6 bases at J, with 13 bases between. The CDR3 covers 15 residues. This chain's CDR3 is CASSIGGPLGNEQFF. The CDR3 DNA is TGTGCCAGTAGTATAGGGGGCCCCCTGGGCAATGAGCAGTTCTTC. Full variable domain (rest looked up from reference TRBV19 and TRBJ2-1): DGGITQSPKYLFRKEGQNVTLSCEQNLNHDAMYWYRQDPGQGLRLIYYSQIVNDFQKGDIAEGYSVSREKKESFPLTVTSAQKNPTAFYLCASSIGGPLGNEQFFGPGTRLTVL.

The chain is built from TRBV2 and TRBJ1-5; 10 bases are a match to TRBD1. Germline CDR1 and CDR2: SNHLY and FYNNEI. The V segment lost 6 bases and the J segment 9 bases; nucleotides outside the gene matches: 5. The CDR3 spans 13 residues. The CDR3 DNA follows: TGTGCCAGCAGGGACAGGGGGATAGGGCCCCAGCATTTT. Translating gives CASRDRGIGPQHF.

This chain uses TRBV5-4 with TRBJ2-5, with 10 positions matching TRBD2. V lost 0 bases and J lost 5; bases outside the gene matches: 1. Germline V gene lookup returns CDR1 SGHNT and CDR2 YYREEE (reference sequence). This CDR3 has 14 residues. The CDR3 coding sequence is TGTGCCAGCAGCTTGGGTAGCGGGGGGGAGACCCAGTACTTC. Protein: CASSLGSGGETQYF.

This chain connects TRBV21-1 to TRBJ2-7; the tabulated D call, TRBD1, remains unverified against the DNA. TRBV21-1 is tagged as a pseudogene. The CDR3 runs 15 residues. In DNA, the CDR3 is TGTGCCAGCAGCAAAGAGGGCCCAGGGGCCTACGAGCAGTACGTC. Translation: CASSKEGPGAYEQYV.

The chain carries TRBV7-2 and TRBJ2-7, with 9 nucleotides matching TRBD2. The CDR3 totals 17 residues. Germline V CDR1 and CDR2: SGHTA, FQGNSA. Trimming took 1 base from V and 3 from J; bases not matched to a gene: 10. This CDR3 is CASSLVASGDTSYEQYF. The CDR3 region has the DNA TGTGCCAGCAGCTTAGTCGCTAGCGGGGATACCAGCTACGAGCAGTACTTC. Full variable domain (rest looked up from reference TRBV7-2 and TRBJ2-7): GAGVSQSPSNKVTEKGKDVELRCDPISGHTALYWYRQSLGQGLEFLIYFQGNSAPDKSGLPSDRFSAERTGGSVSTLTIQRTQQEDSAVYLCASSLVASGDTSYEQYFGPGTRLTVT.

The rearrangement links TRBV10-1 to TRBJ2-5; maybe TRBD2 (5 bases). The CDR3 is made up of 15 amino acids. V lost 8 bases and J lost 5, with 21 bases in between. CDR1 and CDR2 (germline): WNHNN, SYGVQD (reference sequence). CDR3 in DNA: TGCGCCAGCGTCCTCGGGGTCAGTGCTTGGGAGACCCAGTACTTC. Protein: CASVLGVSAWETQYF.

V is TRBV6-5 and J is TRBJ1-2; the match to TRBD1 covers 9 bases. Germline V gene lookup returns CDR1 MNHEY and CDR2 SVGAGI. The junction had 4 bases not matched to a gene; V was cut back by 2 bases and J by 0 bases. The CDR3 contains 16 residues. The CDR3 bases are TGTGCCAGCAGTTACAAGGGACAGGGAACTAACTATGGCTACACCTTC. It is translated as CASSYKGQGTNYGYTF.

This sequence joins TRBV9 and TRBJ2-3, with TRBD2 matching 7 bases. The CDR3 length is 17 residues. J lost 3 bases, V lost 1 base, and 11 bases had no gene match. Germline assignment: CDR1 SGDLS and CDR2 YYNGEE. CDR3 DNA: TGTGCCAGCAGCGTAAGCGACAGCGGGGTTGCGACAGATACGCAGTATTTT. It translates to CASSVSDSGVATDTQYF.

The genes are TRBV7-3 and TRBJ1-2; TRBD1 agrees at 10 bases. The CDR3 consists of 14 residues. Germline CDR1 reads SGHTA; CDR2 reads FQGTGA. The V and J ends lost 5 bases and 3 bases, in that order; junction bases with no gene match: 3. The CDR3 region has the DNA TGTGCCAGCAGCCCTGGGACAGGGGACTATGGCTACACCTTC. It encodes CASSPGTGDYGYTF.

This sequence joins TRBV4-3 and TRBJ1-4; D is uncertain. The germline gives CDR1 LGHNA, CDR2 YSLEER. V dropped 1 base and J dropped 11 bases, with 17 bases sitting between them. The CDR3 totals 15 residues. The CDR3 loop reads CASSQVGWRNEKLFF. The CDR3 bases are TGCGCCAGCAGCCAAGTTGGGTGGCGGAACGAGAAACTGTTTTTT.

The J gene is TRBJ2-3, the V gene TRBV5-6; 9 nucleotides agree with TRBD1. Germline lookup yields CDR1 SGHDT and CDR2 YYEEEE. V trimming: 4 bases; J trimming: 2 bases; junction bases outside the gene matches: 11. This CDR3 is 17 amino acids long. In DNA form, the CDR3 reads TGTGCCAGCAGCCACGGGGGTGGGACAGGGATCACAGATACGCAGTATTTT. As protein: CASSHGGGTGITDTQYF.

This clone was observed a few times. V is TRBV7-9 and J is TRBJ2-3; the D gene is possibly TRBD2 (7 bases). CDR1 is SEHNR, CDR2 FQNEAQ, per germline (reference sequence). This CDR3 has 16 residues. V gave up 3 bases and J gave up 4 bases, with 17 bases separating them. CDR3 in amino acids: CASSFLVGGGADTQYF. The CDR3 region has the DNA TGTGCCAGCAGCTTCCTAGTAGGAGGGGGGGCAGATACGCAGTATTTT.

The V and J genes are TRBV7-2 and TRBJ2-7, with 11 bases aligning to TRBD2. CDR1 is SGHTA, CDR2 FQGNSA, per germline. The CDR3 consists of 13 residues. The CDR3 spells CASSLAGGYEQYV. In DNA, the CDR3 is TGTGCCAGCAGCCTAGCGGGAGGCTACGAGCAGTACGTC.

V usage is TRBV2 and J usage is TRBJ1-5; 9 positions agree with TRBD1. CDR3 length: 15 residues. V lost 4 bases to trimming and J lost 7 bases; unmatched junction nucleotides: 8. Germline CDR1 SNHLY, CDR2 FYNNEI. The CDR3 bases are TGTGCCAGCAGTGCCTCCGGGACAGGGTCCCAGCCCCAGCATTTT. Translation: CASSASGTGSQPQHF.

For this clone: The same CDR3 also results from other DNA sequences found in this sample. V and J are TRBV5-1 and TRBJ1-1; 9 bases line up with TRBD1. Germline V gene lookup returns CDR1 SGHRS and CDR2 YFSETQ. The J segment lost 5 bases and the V segment lost 4 bases, leaving 3 bases of the junction unmatched. CDR3 size: 13 residues. The CDR3 protein is CASSLTGGTEAFF. For the CDR3, the DNA is TGCGCCAGCAGCCTGACAGGGGGGACTGAAGCTTTCTTT.

This clone was detected once. This chain connects TRBV9 to TRBJ2-2, with 10 nucleotides matching TRBD1. Germline CDR1 is SGDLS and CDR2 is YYNGEE. The V segment lost 0 bases and the J segment 4 bases; nucleotides outside the gene matches: 12. The CDR3 has 19 amino acids. CDR3 sequence (DNA): TGTGCCAGCAGCGTAGCAAGGGTATCCGGGACAGGGGTCACCGGGGAGCTGTTTTTT. Translation: CASSVARVSGTGVTGELFF. The full variable domain, its missing parts supplied by reference TRBV9 and TRBJ2-2, is DSGVTQTPKHLITATGQRVTLRCSPRSGDLSVYWYQQSLDQGLQFLIQYYNGEERAKGNILERFSAQQFPDLHSELNLSSLELGDSALYFCASSVARVSGTGVTGELFFGEGSRLTVL.